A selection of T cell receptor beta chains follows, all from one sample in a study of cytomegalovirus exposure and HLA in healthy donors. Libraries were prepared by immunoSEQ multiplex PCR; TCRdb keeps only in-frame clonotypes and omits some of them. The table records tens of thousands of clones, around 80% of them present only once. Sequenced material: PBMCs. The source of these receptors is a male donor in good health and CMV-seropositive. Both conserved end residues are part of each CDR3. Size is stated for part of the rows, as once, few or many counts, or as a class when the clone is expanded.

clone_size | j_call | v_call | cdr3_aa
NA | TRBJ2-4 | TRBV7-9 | CASSLGVETPNGSKNIQYF
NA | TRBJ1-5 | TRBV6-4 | CASSASPLGQGTGYSNQPQHF
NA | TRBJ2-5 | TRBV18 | CASSPNYQETQYF
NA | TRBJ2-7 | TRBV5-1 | CASSSSGSSYEQYF
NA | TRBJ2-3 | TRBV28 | CASRGGSTDTQYF
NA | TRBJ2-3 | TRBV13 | CASSGTSTDTQYF
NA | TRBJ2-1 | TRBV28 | CASSLQRLSYNEQFF
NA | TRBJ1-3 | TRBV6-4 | CASRTGIPGNTIYF
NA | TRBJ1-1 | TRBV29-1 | CSVESGTEAFF
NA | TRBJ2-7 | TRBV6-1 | CASSEMAGGLYEQYF
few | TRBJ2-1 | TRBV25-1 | CASAEVSYNEQFF
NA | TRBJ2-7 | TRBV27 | CASSQDAGSDEQYF
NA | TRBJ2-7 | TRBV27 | CASSGGQGLYEQYF
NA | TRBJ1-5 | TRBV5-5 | CASSLETGAGQPQHF
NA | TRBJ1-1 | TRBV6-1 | CASIPQGGNTEAFF
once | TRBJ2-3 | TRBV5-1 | CASRATSTDTQYF
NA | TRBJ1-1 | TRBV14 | CASSLRTGMNTEAFF
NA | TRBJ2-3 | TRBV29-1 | CSARQGTSTDTQYF
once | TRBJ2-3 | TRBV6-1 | CASSDPSGIRDTQYF
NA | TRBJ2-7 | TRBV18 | CASSPRGDRDEQYF
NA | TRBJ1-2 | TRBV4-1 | CASSQVTGEKVLYGYTF
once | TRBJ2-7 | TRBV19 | CASSPVILADEQYF
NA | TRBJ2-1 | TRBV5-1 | CASRSGQDEQFF
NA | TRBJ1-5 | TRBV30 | CAWSVLDRFNQPQHF
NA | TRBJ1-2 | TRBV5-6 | CASSKQKTGGIYGYTF
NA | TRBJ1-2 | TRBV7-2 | CASSVRQAQLGGYTF
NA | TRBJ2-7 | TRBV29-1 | CSARTGIDEQYF
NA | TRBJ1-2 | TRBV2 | CASSTWTGPTNYGYTF
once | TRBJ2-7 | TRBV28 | CASRRTSGRLDEQYF
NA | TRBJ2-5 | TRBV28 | CASSLWTSGRVPETQYF
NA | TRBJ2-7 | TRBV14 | CASSQDLSPGYSYEQYF
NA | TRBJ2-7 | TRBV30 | CAWRRSRFGPGQPSYEQYF
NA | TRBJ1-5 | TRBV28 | CASSTGQINQPQHF
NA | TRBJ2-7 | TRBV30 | CAWSWGAGDRPYEQYF
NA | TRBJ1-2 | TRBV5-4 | CASNRYGTGRGYTF
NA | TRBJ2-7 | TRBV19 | CASYLPGQGMPYEQYF
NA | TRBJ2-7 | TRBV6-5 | CASSYRTSGYEQYF
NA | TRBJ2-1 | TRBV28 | CASSLPSGYNEQFF
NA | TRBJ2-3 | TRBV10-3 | CAIRLAGGTDTQYF
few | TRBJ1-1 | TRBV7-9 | CASTRGPGAEAFF
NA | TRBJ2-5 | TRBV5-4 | CASSSRTGEETQYF
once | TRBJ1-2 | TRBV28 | CASTSGGRNYGYTF
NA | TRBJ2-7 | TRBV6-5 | CASSRAIDRGYEQYF
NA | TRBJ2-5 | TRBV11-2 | CASSLSRAHAFGETQYF
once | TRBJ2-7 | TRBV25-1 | CATPIRTVPSYEQYF
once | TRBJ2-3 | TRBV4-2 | CASSPSLKEKLRTSGSTDTQYF
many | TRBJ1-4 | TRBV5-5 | CASSLSGGQYEKLFF
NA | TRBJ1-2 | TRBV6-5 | CASSYTTRGGYTF
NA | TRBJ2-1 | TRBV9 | CASSASGTGGLGEQFF
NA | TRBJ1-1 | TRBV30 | CAWSPGVFFPMNTEAFF
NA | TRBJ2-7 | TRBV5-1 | CASSLKQGHYEQYF